The clone carrying this T cell receptor (beta chain) was picked up one time. This specimen belongs to a study of blood T cell repertoires in COVID-19. Profiling relied on immunoSEQ multiplex PCR, and the TCRdb table lists in-frame clones only, not all of them. The table lists more than 45,000 clones, approximately 90% of them singletons. Trimming at V came to 3 bases and at J to 0 bases, leaving 0 bases not matched to a gene. This CDR3 comprises 15 residues. In germline, CDR1 is SGHTA, CDR2 FQGTGA. Sequencing was carried out using peripheral blood. The TCR comes from a woman at least 80 years old with COVID-19, enrolled during active disease. The genes are TRBV7-3 and TRBJ2-2; 8 nucleotides line up with TRBD2. This CDR3 reads CASSLGLANTGELFF. CDR3 sequence (DNA): TGTGCCAGCAGCTTGGGACTAGCGAACACCGGGGAGCTGTTTTTT.